The next 19 T cell receptor beta chains were all read from a single sample in a study of cytomegalovirus exposure and HLA in healthy donors. Clones were sequenced by immunoSEQ multiplex PCR, and TCRdb holds only the in-frame ones, with some missing. The sample lists approximately 72,000 clones, 85% to 95% occurring once. The sample was PBMCs. The receptors derive from a woman aged 18-29 years in good health and CMV-seronegative.

V usage is TRBV28 and J usage is TRBJ2-5, with D perhaps TRBD1 (5 bases). The CDR3 contains 18 residues. CDR1 and CDR2 (germline): MDHEN, SYDVKM. With 3 bases removed from V and 2 bases from J, the gap between germline ends came to 22 bases. The CDR3 bases are TGTGCCAGCAGTTTTAATAGGGGTGGTCCTGGATCTCAAGAGACCCAGTACTTC. It is translated as CASSFNRGGPGSQETQYF.

The rearrangement joins TRBV13 to TRBJ2-5, with D possibly matching TRBD1 (8 bases). CDR1 and CDR2 (germline): PRHDT, FYEKMQ (reference sequence). The CDR3 length is 14 residues. Between the trimmed V and J ends, which lost 5 bases and 5 bases, there was a span of 15 bases. The CDR3: CASSRNRGGETQYF. CDR3 sequence (DNA): TGTGCCAGCAGCCGAAACAGGGGGGGGGAGACCCAGTACTTC.

J is TRBJ1-1 and V is TRBV9; D possibly corresponds to TRBD1 (6 bases). This CDR3 spans 14 amino acids. The germline gives CDR1 SGDLS, CDR2 YYNGEE. The V gene lost 4 bases and the J gene lost 1 base, with 11 bases spanning the gap. DNA of the CDR3: TGTGCCAGCAGCCCTATGGGACAGAACACTGAAGCTTTCTTT. This translates into CASSPMGQNTEAFF.

V gene TRBV5-4 combines with J gene TRBJ2-1; 8 nucleotides match TRBD2. The trim removed 4 bases at V and 1 base at J, leaving 7 bases unmatched. The CDR3 is 16 amino acids. CDR1 is SGHNT and CDR2 is YYREEE in the germline V gene (reference sequence). The CDR3 sequence is CASSPTTSVSYNEQFF. Here the CDR3 DNA reads TGTGCCAGCAGCCCGACGACTAGCGTGTCCTACAATGAGCAGTTCTTC.

CDR3 DNA: TGTGCCGTTTCAACAGGGGCTGGAAACACCATATATTTT. Protein product: CAVSTGAGNTIYF. The chain links TRBV6-6 to TRBJ1-3; 7 nucleotides match TRBD1. This CDR3 has 13 amino acids. The V and J ends lost 11 bases and 2 bases, in that order; junction bases with no gene match: 6. Germline V gene sequence: CDR1 MNHNY, CDR2 SVGAGI (reference sequence).

V usage is TRBV5-1 and J usage is TRBJ2-5; D is perhaps TRBD2 (5 bases). Trimming removed 0 bases at V and 1 base at J, with 13 bases between. This CDR3 has 16 amino acids. Germline V gene lookup returns CDR1 SGHRS and CDR2 YFSETQ. Here the CDR3 reads CASSLVAGVGQETQYF. The CDR3 DNA reads TGCGCCAGCAGCTTGGTTGCGGGTGTGGGCCAAGAGACCCAGTACTTC.

Here the CDR3 DNA reads TGTGCCAGCCGCACGCCCGTGGGCGGAGGAGAGCAGTACTTC. As protein: CASRTPVGGGEQYF. V usage is TRBV27 and J usage is TRBJ2-7; a weak D match, TRBD2 (5 bases). Trimming shortened V by 8 bases and J by 7 bases, and 21 bases separated the two germline ends. The germline V gene encodes CDR1 MNHEY and CDR2 SMNVEV (reference sequence). The CDR3 length is 14 residues.

The CDR3: CASSSTSGGFDETDTQYF. In nucleotides, the CDR3 is TGTGCCAGCAGCTCCACTAGCGGGGGGTTCGACGAGACAGATACGCAGTATTTT. This chain links TRBV28 with TRBJ2-3; 12 nucleotides match TRBD2. The length of the CDR3 is 18 residues. Germline V gives CDR1 MDHEN, CDR2 SYDVKM. Trimming removed 6 bases from V and 3 bases from J; junction bases left unmatched: 13.

The chain employs TRBV11-3 and TRBJ2-1; a possible D gene is TRBD2 (6 bases). CDR3 size: 14 residues. Germline values: CDR1 SGHNT, CDR2 YENEEA. Trimming removed 3 bases from V and 5 bases from J, with 11 bases in between. The CDR3 loop reads CASSFFSSDNEQFF. CDR3 DNA sequence: TGTGCCAGCAGCTTCTTCTCTAGCGACAATGAGCAGTTCTTC.

The chain links TRBV7-9 to TRBJ2-1, with 7 positions matching TRBD1. V trimming: 5 bases; J trimming: 3 bases; junction bases outside the gene matches: 1. The CDR3 runs 13 residues. The germline V gene has CDR1 SEHNR and CDR2 FQNEAQ (reference sequence). Here the CDR3 reads CASSDRDYNEQFF. DNA of the CDR3: TGTGCCAGCAGCGACAGGGACTACAATGAGCAGTTCTTC.

The chain recombines TRBV27 with TRBJ2-7; possible D gene TRBD1, 6 bases. CDR1 is MNHEY, CDR2 SMNVEV, per germline (reference sequence). Trimming removed 6 bases from V and 3 bases from J, with 15 bases in between. The CDR3 extends over 14 amino acids. The CDR3 DNA reads TGTGCCAGCAGGGTACAGGGTTCACACTACGAGCAGTACTTC. It codes for CASRVQGSHYEQYF.

In DNA form, the CDR3 reads TGTGCCAGTAGTATCGGGACAGGGAACACTGAAGCTTTCTTT. Amino acids: CASSIGTGNTEAFF. The V gene is TRBV19, the J gene TRBJ1-1, with 8 bases aligning to TRBD1. This CDR3 comprises 14 residues. Germline V gives CDR1 LNHDA, CDR2 SQIVND (reference sequence). With V trimmed by 3 bases and J by 1 base, 1 base remained unmatched.

This clone was recorded once. The chain recombines TRBV28 with TRBJ1-3; TRBD1 matches 8 bases. Germline CDR1 MDHEN, CDR2 SYDVKM. The CDR3 extends over 16 amino acids. V was pared by 6 bases and J by 0 bases, with 7 bases of the junction left unmatched. CDR3 in DNA: TGTGCCAGCAGCACGACAGGGGCCGTCTCTGGAAACACCATATATTTT. This gives the protein CASSTTGAVSGNTIYF.

The V call is TRBV9, the J call TRBJ1-6; possibly TRBD1 for D (6 bases). The CDR3 extends over 18 amino acids. Trimming pared 3 bases from V and 0 bases from J, leaving 16 bases between. Germline V gene lookup returns CDR1 SGDLS and CDR2 YYNGEE. For the CDR3, the DNA is TGTGCCAGCAGCGCCGGTACAGGGCTGAGCTCCTATAATTCACCCCTCCACTTT. The encoded protein is CASSAGTGLSSYNSPLHF. The full variable domain, rest sourced from reference TRBV9 and TRBJ1-6, is DSGVTQTPKHLITATGQRVTLRCSPRSGDLSVYWYQQSLDQGLQFLIQYYNGEERAKGNILERFSAQQFPDLHSELNLSSLELGDSALYFCASSAGTGLSSYNSPLHFGNGTRLTVT.

The chain carries TRBV9 and TRBJ1-4; D not resolved. The CDR3 length is 14 residues. V shed 0 bases and J shed 6 bases, with 9 bases lying between them. Germline values: CDR1 SGDLS, CDR2 YYNGEE. The CDR3 nucleotides are TGTGCCAGCAGCGTAGGTGCAGTGGATGAAAAACTGTTTTTT. This translates into CASSVGAVDEKLFF.

The gene calls are TRBV18 and TRBJ2-5; weak D call: TRBD2 (6 bases). This CDR3 contains 16 residues. The germline V gene encodes CDR1 KGHSH and CDR2 LQKENI. Trimming took off 1 base at V and 5 bases at J, with 17 bases between the two ends. The CDR3 is CASSPRSLAGRETQYF. The DNA for the CDR3 is TGTGCCAGCTCACCACGTAGTTTGGCAGGGAGGGAGACCCAGTACTTC.

The gene calls are TRBV11-3 and TRBJ2-7, with 8 bases matching TRBD1. Germline lookup yields CDR1 SGHNT and CDR2 YENEEA. Trimming at V came to 5 bases and at J to 2 bases, leaving 8 bases not matched to a gene. This CDR3 contains 15 residues. In DNA form, the CDR3 reads TGTGCCAGCAGCCCCAGTGGGACAGGACCCTACGAGCAGTACTTC. The encoded protein is CASSPSGTGPYEQYF.

The chain links TRBV27 to TRBJ2-7; TRBD2 might be the D (6 bases). The CDR3 contains 13 residues. Germline-derived CDR1 and CDR2 are MNHEY and SMNVEV (reference sequence). Trimming pared 3 bases from V and 6 bases from J, leaving 12 bases between. The CDR3, as DNA: TGTGCCAGCAGTTTTAGCGGTACAACCGAGCAGTACTTC. Translation: CASSFSGTTEQYF.

This clone showed up just once. This chain links TRBV7-2 with TRBJ1-2; 8 bases are shared with TRBD1. This CDR3 is 14 amino acids long. In germline, CDR1 is SGHTA, CDR2 FQGNSA. V shed 4 bases, J shed 4 bases, and the junction held 5 bases outside the gene matches. CDR3 in DNA: TGTGCCAGCAGCTCCAGGGGGCCAGGCTATGGCTACACCTTC. Its translation is CASSSRGPGYGYTF.